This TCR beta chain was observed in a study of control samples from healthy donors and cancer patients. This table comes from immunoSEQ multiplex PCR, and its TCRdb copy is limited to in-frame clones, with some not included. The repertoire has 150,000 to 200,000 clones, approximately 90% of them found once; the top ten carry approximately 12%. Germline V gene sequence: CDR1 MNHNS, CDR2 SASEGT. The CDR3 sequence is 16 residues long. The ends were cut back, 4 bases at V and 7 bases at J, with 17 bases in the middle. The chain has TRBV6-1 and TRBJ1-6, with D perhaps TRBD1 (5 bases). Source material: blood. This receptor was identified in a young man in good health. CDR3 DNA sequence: TGTGCCAGCAGTGGGGGCAATGGGGGTGGCAATTCACCCCTCCACTTT. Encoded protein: CASSGGNGGGNSPLHF.